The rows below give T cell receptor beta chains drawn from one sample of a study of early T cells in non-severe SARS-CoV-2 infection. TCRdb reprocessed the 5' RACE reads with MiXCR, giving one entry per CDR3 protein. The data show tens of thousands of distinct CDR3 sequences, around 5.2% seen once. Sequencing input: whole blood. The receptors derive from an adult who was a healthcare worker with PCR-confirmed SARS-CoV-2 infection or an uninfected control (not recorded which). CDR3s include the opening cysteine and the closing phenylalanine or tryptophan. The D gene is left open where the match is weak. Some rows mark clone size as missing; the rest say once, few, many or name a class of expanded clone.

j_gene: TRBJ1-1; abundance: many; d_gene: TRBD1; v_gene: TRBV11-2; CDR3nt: TGTGCCAGCAGCTTAGCCACAGGGGCTGGGGCTGAAGCTTTCTTT; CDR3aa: CASSLATGAGAEAFF
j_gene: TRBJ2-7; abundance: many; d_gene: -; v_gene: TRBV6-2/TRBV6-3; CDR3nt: TGTGCCAGCACGGAGGCTTTGGCCTCCTACGAGCAGTACTTC; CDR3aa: CASTEALASYEQYF
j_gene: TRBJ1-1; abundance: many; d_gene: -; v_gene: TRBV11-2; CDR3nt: TGTGCCAGCAGCTTTGGCGCCACTGAAGCTTTCTTT; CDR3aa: CASSFGATEAFF
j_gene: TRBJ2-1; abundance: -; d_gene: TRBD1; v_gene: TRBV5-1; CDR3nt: TGCGCCAGCAGCTCCGGGACAGGGGGTAATGAGCAGTTCTTC; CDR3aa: CASSSGTGGNEQFF
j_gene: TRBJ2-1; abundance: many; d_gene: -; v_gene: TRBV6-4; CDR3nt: TGTGCCAGCAGTGCTCAGATTAGCTCCTACAATGAGCAGTTCTTC; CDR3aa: CASSAQISSYNEQFF
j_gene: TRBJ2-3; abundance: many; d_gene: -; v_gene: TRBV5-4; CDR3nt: TGTGCCAGCAGTGACTCTGATGATACGCAGTATTTT; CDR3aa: CASSDSDDTQYF
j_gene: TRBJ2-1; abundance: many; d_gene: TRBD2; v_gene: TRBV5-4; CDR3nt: TGTGCCAGCACCCTCAGGACTAGCGGGGCGGGTGAGCAGTTCTTC; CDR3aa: CASTLRTSGAGEQFF
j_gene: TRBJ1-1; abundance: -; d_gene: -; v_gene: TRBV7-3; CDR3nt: TGTGCCAGCAGCTTCCGAAGGGGGACTGAAGCTTTCTTT; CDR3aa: CASSFRRGTEAFF
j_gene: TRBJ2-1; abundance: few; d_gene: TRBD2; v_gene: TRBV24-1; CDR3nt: TGTGCCACCAGTGCTAGCGGGAGGTCCGGCAATGAGCAGTTCTTC; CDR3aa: CATSASGRSGNEQFF
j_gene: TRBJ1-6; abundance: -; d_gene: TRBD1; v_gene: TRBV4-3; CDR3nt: TGCGCCAGCAGCCTAGGACAGGGGCTAATGAATTCACCCCTCCACTTT; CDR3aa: CASSLGQGLMNSPLHF
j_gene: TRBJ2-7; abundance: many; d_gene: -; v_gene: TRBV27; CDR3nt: TGTGCCAGCAGTTTAGGGCGGAAATCCTACGAGCAGTACTTC; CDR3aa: CASSLGRKSYEQYF
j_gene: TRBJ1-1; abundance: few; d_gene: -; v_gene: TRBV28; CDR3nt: TGTGCCACCCTCCGCCGGGGTGAAGCTTTCTTT; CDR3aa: CATLRRGEAFF
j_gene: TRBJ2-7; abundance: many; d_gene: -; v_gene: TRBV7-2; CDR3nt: TGTGCCAGCAGCCCCCCCCGAACCCTAACTAGATCCTACGAGCAGTACTTC; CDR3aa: CASSPPRTLTRSYEQYF
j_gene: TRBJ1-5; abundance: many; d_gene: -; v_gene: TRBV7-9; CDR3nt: TGTGCCAGCAGCTTAGGAGGGATAGATCAGCCCCAGCATTTT; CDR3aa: CASSLGGIDQPQHF
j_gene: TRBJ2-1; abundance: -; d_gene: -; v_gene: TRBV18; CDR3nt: TGTGCCAGTTACAAAGACCTCCAGGTCAATGAGCAGTTCTTC; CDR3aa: CASYKDLQVNEQFF
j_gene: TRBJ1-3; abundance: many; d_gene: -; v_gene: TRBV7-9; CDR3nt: TGTGCCAGCAGCTTATCCGGAAACACCATATATTTT; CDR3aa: CASSLSGNTIYF
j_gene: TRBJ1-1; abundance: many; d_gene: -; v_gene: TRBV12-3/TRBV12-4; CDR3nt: TGTGCCAGCAGGGAAAGCACAGGCTGGGGCACTGAAGCTTTCTTT; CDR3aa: CASRESTGWGTEAFF
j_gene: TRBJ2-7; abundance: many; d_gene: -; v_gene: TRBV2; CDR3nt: TGTGCCAGCAGGAGCTGGAAGCCGGACTCCTACGAGCAGTACTTC; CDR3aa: CASRSWKPDSYEQYF
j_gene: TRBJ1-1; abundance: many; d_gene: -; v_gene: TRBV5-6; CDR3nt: TGTGCCAGCAGCTTGCTATCCGGAGGGAATCGGAACACTGAAGCTTTCTTT; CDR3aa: CASSLLSGGNRNTEAFF
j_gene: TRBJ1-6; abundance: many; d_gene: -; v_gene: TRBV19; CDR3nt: TGTGCCACCGGGACGGCAAATAATTCACCCCTCCACTTT; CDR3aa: CATGTANNSPLHF
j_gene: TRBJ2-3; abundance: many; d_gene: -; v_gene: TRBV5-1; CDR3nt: TGCGCCAGCAGCTTGGACGGGACACCTCGCACAGATACGCAGTATTTT; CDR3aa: CASSLDGTPRTDTQYF
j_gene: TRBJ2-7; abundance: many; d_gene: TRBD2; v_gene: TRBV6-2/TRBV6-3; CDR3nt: TGTGCCAGCAGTTACTCGGCGCGGGGGAGCTTCTACTTC; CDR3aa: CASSYSARGSFYF
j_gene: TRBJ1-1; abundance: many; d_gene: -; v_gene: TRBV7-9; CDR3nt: TGTGCCAGCAGCTTAAGTGCACAGAACACTGAAGCTTTCTTT; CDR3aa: CASSLSAQNTEAFF
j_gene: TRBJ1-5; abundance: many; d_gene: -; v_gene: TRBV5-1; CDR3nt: TGCGCCACTCAAACAATTTATAGCAATCAGCCCCAGCATTTT; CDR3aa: CATQTIYSNQPQHF
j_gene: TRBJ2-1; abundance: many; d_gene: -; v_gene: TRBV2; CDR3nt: TGTGCCAGCGGTTTGACCGGCCGAGAGCAGTTCTTC; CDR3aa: CASGLTGREQFF
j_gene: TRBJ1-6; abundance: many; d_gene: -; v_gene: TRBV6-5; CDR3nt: TGTGCCAGCAGTTACGATGGGACCTGGAATTCACCCCTCCACTTT; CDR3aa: CASSYDGTWNSPLHF
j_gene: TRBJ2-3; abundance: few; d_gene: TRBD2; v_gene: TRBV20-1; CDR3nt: TGCAGTGCACTTGGACTAGCGGGAGGGCCAGGTGATACGCAGTATTTT; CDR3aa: CSALGLAGGPGDTQYF
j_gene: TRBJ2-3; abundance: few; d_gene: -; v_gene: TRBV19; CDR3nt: TGTGCCAGTAGCGGTCAGGGACTCCCGCACACAGATACGCAGTATTTT; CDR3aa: CASSGQGLPHTDTQYF
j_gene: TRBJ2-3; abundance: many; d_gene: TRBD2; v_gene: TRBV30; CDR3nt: TGTGCAACGACTAGCCTGGATACGCAGTATTTT; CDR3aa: CATTSLDTQYF
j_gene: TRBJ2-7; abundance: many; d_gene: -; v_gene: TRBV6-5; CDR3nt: TGTGCCGTCCAACGATGGGGGAGCTCCTACGAGCAGTACTTC; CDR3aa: CAVQRWGSSYEQYF
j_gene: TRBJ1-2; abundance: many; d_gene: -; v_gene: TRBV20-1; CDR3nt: TGCAGTGCTAGAGATGTGGCCAACTATGGCTACACCTTC; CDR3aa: CSARDVANYGYTF
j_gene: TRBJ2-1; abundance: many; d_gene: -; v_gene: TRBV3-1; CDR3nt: TGTGCCAGCAAGGGGGCCAGCGGGAGACGTGAGCAGTTCTTC; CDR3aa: CASKGASGRREQFF
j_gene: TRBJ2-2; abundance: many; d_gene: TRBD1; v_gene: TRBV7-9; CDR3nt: TGTGCCAGCACCAACCTGGGACAGGGGAACACCGGGGAGCTGTTTTTT; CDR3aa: CASTNLGQGNTGELFF
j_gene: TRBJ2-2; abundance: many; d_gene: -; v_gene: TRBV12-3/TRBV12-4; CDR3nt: TGTGCCAGCACCAGGAGGGCATCGGGCACCGGGGAGCTGTTTTTT; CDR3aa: CASTRRASGTGELFF
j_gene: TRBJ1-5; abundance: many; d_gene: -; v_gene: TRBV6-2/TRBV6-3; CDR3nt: TGTGCCAGCAGTCTGGACAGATACTCCCTCAGTAGCCAGCCCCAGCATTTT; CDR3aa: CASSLDRYSLSSQPQHF
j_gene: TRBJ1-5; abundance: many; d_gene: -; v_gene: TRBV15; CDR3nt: TGTGCCACCAGCGAAGAGGGGGGGGCCAGCAATCAGCCCCAGCATTTT; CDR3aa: CATSEEGGASNQPQHF
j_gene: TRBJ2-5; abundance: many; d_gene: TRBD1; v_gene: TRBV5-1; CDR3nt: TGCGCCAGCAGGGTAACAGGGGACGGGACCCAGTACTTC; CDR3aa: CASRVTGDGTQYF
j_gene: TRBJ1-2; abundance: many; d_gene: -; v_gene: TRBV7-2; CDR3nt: TGTGCCAGCAGCTTAGGACCCGTGGCACGCCAGAACTATGGCTACACCTTC; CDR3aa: CASSLGPVARQNYGYTF
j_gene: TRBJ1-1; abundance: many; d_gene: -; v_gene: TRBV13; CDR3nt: TGTGCCAGCAGCGTAGGAACGACTAGGACTGAAGCTTTCTTT; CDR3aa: CASSVGTTRTEAFF
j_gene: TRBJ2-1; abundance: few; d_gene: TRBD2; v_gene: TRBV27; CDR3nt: TGTGCCAGCAGTTTACGGGGACTAAGCGGGAGGGCCGATGAGCAGTTCTTC; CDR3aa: CASSLRGLSGRADEQFF
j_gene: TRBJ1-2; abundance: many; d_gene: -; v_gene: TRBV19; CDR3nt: TGTGCCAGTAGTATACAGGGGTACTATGGCTACACCTTC; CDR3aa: CASSIQGYYGYTF
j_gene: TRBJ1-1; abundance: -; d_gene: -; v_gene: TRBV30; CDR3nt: TGTGCCTGGAGTGTACGTAGAGGCGACACTGGAGCTTTCTTT; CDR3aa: CAWSVRRGDTGAFF
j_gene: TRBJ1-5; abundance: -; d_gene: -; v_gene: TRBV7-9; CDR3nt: TGTGCCAGCAGCCCACGGGGCAGCGACAATCAGCCCCAGCATTTT; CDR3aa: CASSPRGSDNQPQHF
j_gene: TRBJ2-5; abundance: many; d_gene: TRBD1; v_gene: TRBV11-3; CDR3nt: TGTGCCAGCAGCTCTGGGGGACAGGGAAAGGAGACCCAGTACTTC; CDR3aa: CASSSGGQGKETQYF
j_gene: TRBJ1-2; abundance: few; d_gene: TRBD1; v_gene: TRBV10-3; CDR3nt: TGTGCCATCGGGACCCCCCAACCGGGACAGGGTAGAGCCCAGAACTATGGCTACACCTTC; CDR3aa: CAIGTPQPGQGRAQNYGYTF
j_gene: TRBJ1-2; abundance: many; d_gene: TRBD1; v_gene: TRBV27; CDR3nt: TGTGCCAGCAGTTTATCCTTAGGGGACAGTAGCGTTGGCTACACCTTC; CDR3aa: CASSLSLGDSSVGYTF
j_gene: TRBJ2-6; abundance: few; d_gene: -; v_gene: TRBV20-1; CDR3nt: TGCAGTGCCATGGGGGCGGCGGCTGGGGCCAACGTCCTGACTTTC; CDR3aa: CSAMGAAAGANVLTF
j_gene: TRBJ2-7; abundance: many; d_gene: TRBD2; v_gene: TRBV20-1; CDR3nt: TGCAGTGCCAATCGGGGGGGCGCTTGGGCCTACGAGCAGTACTTC; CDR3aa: CSANRGGAWAYEQYF
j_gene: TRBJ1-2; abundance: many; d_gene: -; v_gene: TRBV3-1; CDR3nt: TGTGCCAGCAGCCCCCCATATACCCCTAACTATGGCTACACCTTC; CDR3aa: CASSPPYTPNYGYTF
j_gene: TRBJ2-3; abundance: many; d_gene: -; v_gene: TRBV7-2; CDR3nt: TGTGCCAGCAGCTTAGGAGGCGGGCTGAGCACAGATACGCAGTATTTT; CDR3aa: CASSLGGGLSTDTQYF
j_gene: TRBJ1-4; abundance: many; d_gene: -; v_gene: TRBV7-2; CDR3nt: TGTGCCAGCAGCCCCCTCGGTCCAACTAATGAAAAACTGTTTTTT; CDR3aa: CASSPLGPTNEKLFF
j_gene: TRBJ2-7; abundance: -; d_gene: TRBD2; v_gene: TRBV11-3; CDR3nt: TGTGCCAGCGGCGCTCGGGGGGAGTCCGAGCAGTACTTC; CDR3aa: CASGARGESEQYF
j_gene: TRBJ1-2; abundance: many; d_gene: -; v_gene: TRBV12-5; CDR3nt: TGTGCTAGTGGTTTGGGGGATAAAGGGGTTATTGGCTACACCTTC; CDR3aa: CASGLGDKGVIGYTF
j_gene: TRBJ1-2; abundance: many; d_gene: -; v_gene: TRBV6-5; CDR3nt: TGTGCCAGCAACAAACCCCGGGGGCTAGTCCGCGACTATGGCTACACCTTC; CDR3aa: CASNKPRGLVRDYGYTF
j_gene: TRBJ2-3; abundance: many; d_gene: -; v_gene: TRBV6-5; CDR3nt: TGTGCCAGCAGCCCGAGCACAGATACGCAGTATTTT; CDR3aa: CASSPSTDTQYF